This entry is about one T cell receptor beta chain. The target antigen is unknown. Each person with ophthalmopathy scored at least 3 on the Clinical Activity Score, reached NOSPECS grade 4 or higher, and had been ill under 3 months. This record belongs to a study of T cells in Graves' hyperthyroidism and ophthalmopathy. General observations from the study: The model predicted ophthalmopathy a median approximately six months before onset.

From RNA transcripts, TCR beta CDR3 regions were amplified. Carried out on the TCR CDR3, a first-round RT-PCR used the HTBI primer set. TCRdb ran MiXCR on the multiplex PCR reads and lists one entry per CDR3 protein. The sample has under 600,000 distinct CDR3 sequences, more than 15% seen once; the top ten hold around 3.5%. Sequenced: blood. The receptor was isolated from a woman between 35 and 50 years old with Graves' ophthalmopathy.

CDR3 loop: CASSIHQDSSMHQYF. CDR3 nucleotide sequence: TGTGCCAGTAGTATCCACCAGGACAGCTCAATGCACCAGTACTTC. The chain has TRBV19 and TRBJ2-5, with D possibly matching TRBD1 (6 bases). There are 15 residues in the CDR3. Germline V gene data show CDR1 as LNHDA and CDR2 as SQIVND (reference sequence). V lost 3 bases, J lost 10 bases, and 21 bases lay in between.